This is a list of T cell receptor beta chains from one sample in a study of shared clonotypes between healthy human individuals. Sequenced by immunoSEQ multiplex PCR; TCRdb stores in-frame clones only, minus some. Of 2 million to 2.5 million clones listed, over 90% were seen once; the top ten hold about 0.41%. The sequenced material came from naive CD4+ T cells from PBMCs. These receptors came from a man between 18 and 29 years old in good health. Some clones in this sample may be carry-over from other donors' samples. CDR3s include the opening cysteine and the closing phenylalanine or tryptophan. A D gene is named only where the DNA matches it firmly. The size field is filled for only some rows; it gives once, few, many or a size class.

clone_size cdr3_length j_call d_call v_call cdr3_nt cdr3_aa
NA 13 TRBJ2-7 TRBD2 TRBV28 TGTGCCAGCAGTTTGGTAGCGGGAGCCGAGCAGTACTTC CASSLVAGAEQYF
NA 15 TRBJ1-2 TRBD1 TRBV4-1 TGCGCCAGCAGCCAGACAGGGTCTTTGGACTATGGCTACACCTTC CASSQTGSLDYGYTF
NA 15 TRBJ1-5 TRBD1 TRBV2 TGTGCCAGCAGAACAGGGACAGGGAACAATCAGCCCCAGCATTTT CASRTGTGNNQPQHF
NA 11 TRBJ2-2 NA TRBV18 TGTGCCAGCTCACCACTACGGGAGCTGTTTTTT CASSPLRELFF
NA 14 TRBJ1-5 NA TRBV19 TGTGCCAGTAGTCTCCGTCGAAATCAACAGCCCCAGCATTTT CASSLRRNQQPQHF
once 16 TRBJ2-7 TRBD2 TRBV18 TGTGCCAGCTCACCCGGAAACGCGGGACTAGCGGGCGAGCAGTACTTC CASSPGNAGLAGEQYF
NA 15 TRBJ1-4 NA TRBV28 TGTGCCAGCAGCCCTGCCCCGTCATTGAGTGAAAAACTGTTTTTT CASSPAPSLSEKLFF
NA 13 TRBJ1-1 NA TRBV2 TGTGCCAGCAACCAGGTACAGAACACTGAAGCTTTCTTT CASNQVQNTEAFF
NA 13 TRBJ2-7 NA TRBV5-5 TGTGCCAGCAGCTTGCAGGGGAACTCCGAGCAGTACTTC CASSLQGNSEQYF
once 16 TRBJ2-3 TRBD2 TRBV4-3 TGCGCCAGCAGCCAGGGTAGCGGGAGGGCTTTGGATACGCAGTATTTT CASSQGSGRALDTQYF
NA 17 TRBJ2-6 NA TRBV9 TGTGCCAGCAGCGTAGCTTTCGGGTTCTCTGGGGCCAACGTCCTGACTTTC CASSVAFGFSGANVLTF
NA 17 TRBJ2-5 TRBD2 TRBV25-1 TGTGCCAGCAGTGAACCGAAACTAGCGGGAGGGGGTGAGACCCAGTACTTC CASSEPKLAGGGETQYF
NA 15 TRBJ2-2 TRBD1 TRBV27 TGTGCCAGCAGTCGGGACAGGGGACGAACCGGGGAGCTGTTTTTT CASSRDRGRTGELFF
NA 10 TRBJ2-5 NA TRBV30 TGTGCCTGGAGTAGCGAGACCCAGTACTTC CAWSSETQYF
NA 14 TRBJ2-7 TRBD2 TRBV5-4 TGTGCCAGCAGCAAGCGGGAGGGGCTAATAGAGCAGTACTTC CASSKREGLIEQYF
NA 16 TRBJ1-5 TRBD1 TRBV19 TGTGCCAGTAGCCCTACCCGGACAGGACCCCCTCAGCCCCAGCATTTT CASSPTRTGPPQPQHF
few 15 TRBJ1-2 TRBD1 TRBV11-2 TGTGCCAGCAGCTGGGGGACAGGGGCAAGTTATGGCTACACCTTC CASSWGTGASYGYTF
NA 17 TRBJ1-6 TRBD1 TRBV4-3 TGCGCCAGCAGACAAGGGTTACAGGGACAGTATAATTCACCCCTCCACTTT CASRQGLQGQYNSPLHF
once 17 TRBJ1-2 NA TRBV7-2 TGTGCCAGCAGCTTAGGGGGGTCCGCGGGGTTGATCTATGGCTACACCTTC CASSLGGSAGLIYGYTF
NA 16 TRBJ1-1 TRBD1 TRBV28 TGTGCCAGCAGGACACAGGGGGCGGCGTTGGGCACTGAAGCTTTCTTT CASRTQGAALGTEAFF
NA 13 TRBJ2-7 NA TRBV5-8 TGTGCCAGCAGCTTGGCCCCTGCCTACGAGCAGTACTTC CASSLAPAYEQYF
NA 15 TRBJ2-1 TRBD2 TRBV30 TGTGCCTGGAGCGGAGCGGGAGGATTCTACAATGAGCAGTTCTTC CAWSGAGGFYNEQFF
NA 13 TRBJ1-1 NA TRBV29-1 TGCAGCGGCCGACCCGGGACCACCACTGAAGCTTTCTTT CSGRPGTTTEAFF
NA 16 TRBJ1-3 NA TRBV7-2 TGTGCCAGCAGCTCACCGGGGGGGCGCTCTGGAAACACCATATATTTT CASSSPGGRSGNTIYF
NA 15 TRBJ1-2 NA TRBV19 TGTGCCAGTAGTAGCCCCACAGCAGGCAACTATGGCTACACCTTC CASSSPTAGNYGYTF
NA 15 TRBJ2-7 TRBD1 TRBV5-4 TGTGCCAGCAGCTTAGCTACAGGGGGCTTGTACGAGCAGTACTTC CASSLATGGLYEQYF
NA 13 TRBJ1-2 NA TRBV7-9 TGTGCCAGCAGCTTAGTGGGTAGCTATGGCTACACCTTC CASSLVGSYGYTF
NA 12 TRBJ1-1 NA TRBV2 TGTGCCAGCAGGGACGACAGAATACCAGCTTTCTTT CASRDDRIPAFF
NA 17 TRBJ1-1 NA TRBV27 TGTGCCAGCAGGGAACTCACGGCGGGTAGTCAAGAGTTCGAAGCTTTCTTT CASRELTAGSQEFEAFF
NA 12 TRBJ2-5 NA TRBV28 TGTGCCAGCGGGGGATCGGAGGAGACCCAGTACTTC CASGGSEETQYF
NA 13 TRBJ2-7 NA TRBV10-2 TGCGCCAGCAGTCCCCGGGCAGCCTACGAGCAGTACTTC CASSPRAAYEQYF
NA 13 TRBJ2-7 NA TRBV10-3 TGTGCCACGGCACCGGCGGGCAACTACGAGCAGTACTTC CATAPAGNYEQYF
NA 11 TRBJ2-3 NA TRBV20-1 TGCAGTGCTAGTCGATCAGATACGCAGTATTTT CSASRSDTQYF
NA 16 TRBJ2-7 TRBD1 TRBV7-8 TGTGCCAGCAACCACCTCTTCGGGACAGGGGGGCACGAGCAGTACTTC CASNHLFGTGGHEQYF
few 15 TRBJ1-1 NA TRBV18 TGTGCCAGCTCACCATCTGTGGACAGAAATACTGAAGCTTTCTTT CASSPSVDRNTEAFF
NA 14 TRBJ1-5 TRBD1 TRBV28 TGTGCCAGCAGTTCGTTACAGGGGAAACAGCCCCAGCATTTT CASSSLQGKQPQHF
NA 14 TRBJ2-7 NA TRBV2 TGTGCCAGCCTCCCCACGGGGAGCTCCTACGAGCAGTACTTC CASLPTGSSYEQYF
NA 12 TRBJ2-5 NA TRBV5-1 TGCGCCAGCAGCCGAACGGTGGAGACCCAGTACTTC CASSRTVETQYF
NA 14 TRBJ2-7 TRBD2 TRBV13 TGTGCCAGCAGCGTAAAGGGACTAGCCTACGAGCAGTACTTC CASSVKGLAYEQYF
NA 14 TRBJ1-5 NA TRBV6-1 TGTGCCAGCAGTGAGAGAAGCGAAAATCAGCCCCAGCATTTT CASSERSENQPQHF
NA 13 TRBJ2-7 TRBD2 TRBV29-1 TGCAGCGTTGGTGGGAGGGGTATCGACGAGCAGTACTTC CSVGGRGIDEQYF
once 13 TRBJ2-3 NA TRBV9 TGTGCCAGCAGCGTAGCGCCGGGGAATACGCAGTATTTT CASSVAPGNTQYF
NA 13 TRBJ2-4 TRBD1 TRBV19 TGTGCCAGTAGTATAGAGACAGGGGGCATTCAGTACTTC CASSIETGGIQYF
NA 14 TRBJ1-5 NA TRBV18 TGTGCCAGCTCACCGACGGTTAGCAATCAGCCCCAGCATTTT CASSPTVSNQPQHF
NA 13 TRBJ1-2 NA TRBV30 TGTGCCTGGAGGCCTGACGGAGTCTATGGCTACACCTTC CAWRPDGVYGYTF
NA 16 TRBJ2-3 TRBD2 TRBV7-3 TGTGCCAGCAGCCTCCATAGCGGGAGGAGCACAGATACGCAGTATTTT CASSLHSGRSTDTQYF
NA 16 TRBJ1-6 TRBD1 TRBV18 TGTGCCAGCTCAGGGGACAGGGTGAGGCCAAATTCACCCCTCCACTTT CASSGDRVRPNSPLHF
NA 16 TRBJ2-5 TRBD2 TRBV5-1 TGCGCCAGCAGCTTGGGACTAGCGGGAGCCTGGGAGACCCAGTACTTC CASSLGLAGAWETQYF
NA 14 TRBJ2-7 TRBD1 TRBV18 TGTGCCAGCTCACCACTCGGACAGGACATCTCGCAGTACTTC CASSPLGQDISQYF
NA 18 TRBJ1-3 NA TRBV11-2 TGTGCCAGCACCCGGTACCTGGGCCCCCTAGGCTCTGGAAACACCATATATTTT CASTRYLGPLGSGNTIYF
NA 18 TRBJ2-6 TRBD1 TRBV28 TGTGCCAGCAGTTTCCAATGGGACAGCCTCTCTGGGGCCAACGTCCTGACTTTC CASSFQWDSLSGANVLTF
once 14 TRBJ1-1 NA TRBV7-3 TGTGCCAGCCTCTATCAAGGGGGGGAACTAAGGGCTTTCTTT CASLYQGGELRAFF